Below, 20 T cell receptor beta chains from the same sample are listed, as sequenced in a study of cytomegalovirus exposure and HLA in healthy donors. A multiplex PCR was run with 60 Vbeta primers and 13 Jbeta primers. This table comes from immunoSEQ multiplex PCR, and its TCRdb copy is limited to in-frame clones, with some not included. The repertoire holds roughly 170,000 clones, with about 73% as singletons. The sequenced material came from PBMCs. These receptors came from a woman aged 45 to 65 in good health and CMV-seropositive.

The rearrangement links TRBV5-4 to TRBJ1-6, with a possible D match to TRBD1 (5 bases). Germline CDR1 and CDR2: SGHNT and YYREEE (reference sequence). CDR3 size: 16 residues. Trimming stripped 3 bases from V and 6 bases from J, with 16 bases between. The CDR3: CASSSAGGRGNSPLHF. The CDR3 nucleotides read TGTGCCAGCAGCTCAGCGGGGGGAAGGGGTAATTCACCCCTCCACTTT.

The CDR3 DNA reads as TGTGCCAGCAGTACAGTTCTCCAAGAGACCCAGTACTTC. Protein sequence: CASSTVLQETQYF. The rearrangement uses TRBV6-1 and TRBJ2-5, with D uncertain. Trimming removed 5 bases at V and 1 base at J, with 8 bases between. Germline loops: CDR1 MNHNS, CDR2 SASEGT. This CDR3 contains 13 residues.

This chain connects TRBV19 to TRBJ2-3, with D possibly being TRBD2 (6 bases). The V gene lost 1 base and the J gene lost 2 bases, with 13 bases spanning the gap. Germline lookup yields CDR1 LNHDA and CDR2 SQIVND (reference sequence). The CDR3 consists of 16 residues. CDR3 nucleotides: TGTGCCAGTAGTATAGGGCGGACTACCTCCACAGATACGCAGTATTTT. This codes for CASSIGRTTSTDTQYF.

In its sample, this clone was seen a few times. The chain uses TRBV5-1 and TRBJ1-6; TRBD1 matches 7 bases. Germline assignment: CDR1 SGHRS and CDR2 YFSETQ. This CDR3 contains 17 residues. The ends lost 0 bases at V and 7 bases at J; junction bases unmatched: 10. For the CDR3, the DNA is TGCGCCAGCAGCTTGGGCCTGACAGGGCTAGAGAATTCACCCCTCCACTTT. Translated, it gives CASSLGLTGLENSPLHF.

The CDR3 reads CASSIPQGARSYGYTF. The DNA of the CDR3 is TGTGCCAGTAGTATTCCTCAGGGGGCGCGTAGCTATGGCTACACCTTC. The J gene is TRBJ1-2, the V gene TRBV19; 8 positions match TRBD1. The length of the CDR3 is 16 residues. The V gene's germline CDR1 is LNHDA and CDR2 SQIVND (reference sequence). Trimming cost V 3 bases and J 4 bases; bases outside gene matches: 10.

This chain connects TRBV5-1 to TRBJ2-1, with D maybe TRBD2 (5 bases). CDR1 is SGHRS and CDR2 is YFSETQ in the germline V gene. The CDR3 totals 15 residues. The V end was cut by 3 bases, the J end by 6 bases, with 16 bases between. The CDR3 region is CASSSEAYSGNEQFF. The DNA for the CDR3 is TGCGCCAGCAGCTCGGAGGCTTACAGCGGCAATGAGCAGTTCTTC.

The CDR3 here is CASSATGQGYNSPLHF. The CDR3 DNA sequence: TGTGCCAGCAGTGCAACGGGACAGGGGTATAATTCACCCCTCCACTTT. The chain is built from TRBV25-1 and TRBJ1-6, with 10 bases identical to TRBD1. This CDR3 is built from 16 residues. Germline assignment: CDR1 MGHDK and CDR2 SYGVNS. Trimming at V came to 4 bases and at J to 4 bases, leaving 4 bases not matched to a gene.

The J gene is TRBJ2-7, the V gene TRBV9; D uncertain. The V gene's germline CDR1 is SGDLS and CDR2 YYNGEE. This CDR3 comprises 14 residues. Trimming stripped 2 bases from V and 4 bases from J, with 13 bases between. CDR3 DNA sequence: TGTGCCAGCAGCGTCAGCGTCGTTGGGTACGAGCAGTACTTC. Translation: CASSVSVVGYEQYF.

This clone was seen a single time. The rearrangement joins TRBV16 to TRBJ1-5; D call uncertain. This CDR3 has 15 residues. V shed 2 bases and J shed 1 base, with 9 bases lying between them. Germline loops: CDR1 KGHSY, CDR2 FQNENV. CDR3 in amino acids: CASSQAGYSNQPQHF. The DNA of the CDR3 is TGTGCCAGCAGCCAAGCCGGGTACAGCAATCAGCCCCAGCATTTT.

V is TRBV5-1 and J is TRBJ2-5; the D gene is possibly TRBD2 (5 bases). V lost 1 base, J lost 4 bases, and 11 bases lay in between. This CDR3 comprises 14 residues. Germline CDR1 and CDR2: SGHRS and YFSETQ. In nucleotides, the CDR3 is TGCGCCAGCAGCTTGCCGGACGGAGGAGAGACCCAGTACTTC. It encodes CASSLPDGGETQYF.

V and J are TRBV6-1 and TRBJ1-1; no definite D call. V was pared by 7 bases and J by 1 base, with 4 bases between. The CDR3 is 11 residues long. CDR1 and CDR2 (germline): MNHNS, SASEGT. CDR3 region: CASKRNTEAFF. In DNA, the CDR3 is TGTGCCAGCAAGAGGAACACTGAAGCTTTCTTT.

The chain has TRBV2 and TRBJ1-2, with a tentative D call TRBD1 (5 bases). Germline CDR1 SNHLY, CDR2 FYNNEI. Trimming left V 4 bases short and J 0 bases short, with 9 bases between. The CDR3 is 14 residues long. The CDR3 DNA follows: TGTGCCAGCAGTGGCACAGGAACTAACTATGGCTACACCTTC. Translating it yields CASSGTGTNYGYTF.

Only one count was recorded for this clone. The V call is TRBV7-8, the J call TRBJ2-5; D not certain. CDR3 size: 15 residues. Trimming took off 3 bases at V and 7 bases at J, with 18 bases between the two ends. Per germline, CDR1 SGHVS and CDR2 FQNEAQ. The CDR3 DNA sequence: TGTGCCAGCAGCTTGCAAGCTGCTCCCCCGGGGACCCAGTACTTC. As protein: CASSLQAAPPGTQYF.

This chain uses TRBV6-4 with TRBJ1-1, with D possibly TRBD1 on 6 matching bases. The CDR3 totals 15 residues. Germline V lookup: CDR1 MRHNA, CDR2 SNTAGT. V gave up 4 bases and J gave up 1 base, with 13 bases separating them. The CDR3, as DNA: TGTGCCAGCAGTGTTCATCCAGGGGCGAACACTGAAGCTTTCTTT. Protein sequence: CASSVHPGANTEAFF.

The CDR3 sequence is CASKRSGNEKLFF. DNA for the CDR3: TGTGCCAGCAAGCGTTCGGGAAACGAAAAACTGTTTTTT. V is TRBV6-1 and J is TRBJ1-4; no definite D call. CDR1 is MNHNS, CDR2 SASEGT, per germline. V dropped 7 bases and J dropped 8 bases, with 14 bases sitting between them. The CDR3 covers 13 residues.

V and J are TRBV28 and TRBJ2-1; 13 nucleotides line up with TRBD2. V was pared by 4 bases and J by 2 bases, with 5 bases of the junction left unmatched. Germline lookup yields CDR1 MDHEN and CDR2 SYDVKM. This CDR3 spans 17 amino acids. The CDR3 DNA reads as TGTGCCAGCAGTTCCTCCGGGACTAGCGGGGCCTACAATGAGCAGTTCTTC. The encoded protein is CASSSSGTSGAYNEQFF.

Only a few counts were recorded for this clone. The chain employs TRBV2 and TRBJ1-1; D is possibly TRBD1 (5 bases). Germline-derived CDR1 and CDR2 are SNHLY and FYNNEI. CDR3 length: 14 residues. V gave up 3 bases and J gave up 5 bases, with 13 bases separating them. The chain's CDR3 is CASSDEGAGTEAFF. The DNA of the CDR3 is TGTGCCAGCAGTGACGAAGGGGCAGGGACTGAAGCTTTCTTT. Full variable domain (remainder filled in from reference TRBV2 and TRBJ1-1): EPEVTQTPSHQVTQMGQEVILRCVPISNHLYFYWYRQILGQKVEFLVSFYNNEISEKSEIFDDQFSVERPDGSNFTLKIRSTKLEDSAMYFCASSDEGAGTEAFFGQGTRLTVV.

This sequence joins TRBV5-1 and TRBJ1-1; 9 nucleotides align to TRBD1. The length of the CDR3 is 17 residues. Germline CDR1 and CDR2: SGHRS and YFSETQ. The J segment lost 3 bases and the V segment lost 4 bases, leaving 13 bases of the junction unmatched. The CDR3 here is CASSPREQGAGDTEAFF. The DNA for the CDR3 is TGCGCCAGCAGCCCGAGAGAACAGGGGGCAGGGGACACTGAAGCTTTCTTT.

This clone is a singleton in its sample. J is TRBJ2-7 and V is TRBV6-1; perhaps TRBD2 as D (5 bases). Trimming took 8 bases from V and 1 from J, leaving 15 bases between them. CDR1 and CDR2 (germline): MNHNS, SASEGT. The CDR3 runs 14 residues. CDR3 sequence (DNA): TGTGCCAGCCCGCCGGACGGGAAATCCTACGAGCAGTACTTC. Amino acids: CASPPDGKSYEQYF.

V is TRBV28 and J is TRBJ2-5, with no clear D. V was clipped by 8 bases and J by 2 bases, with 15 bases between them. Germline V lookup: CDR1 MDHEN, CDR2 SYDVKM. This CDR3 has 14 residues. The CDR3 DNA reads as TGTGCCAGCTCCTTAGCCCCGGGTCAAGAGACCCAGTACTTC. Translating gives CASSLAPGQETQYF.